These 21 T cell receptor beta chains originate from one sample sequenced in a study of T cell responses to AZD1222 COVID-19 vaccine. TCRdb's table, derived via immunoSEQ multiplex PCR, lists solely in-frame clones and lacks some. The sample has fewer than 200,000 clones, approximately 94% seen once. The material sequenced was peripheral blood, taken 28 days after the second AZD1222 dose. Receptors originate from an adult who received the AZD1222 COVID-19 vaccine.

The chain uses TRBV7-9 and TRBJ1-5; D is possibly TRBD1 (5 bases). Germline V gives CDR1 SEHNR, CDR2 FQNEAQ (reference sequence). The ends were cut back, 1 base at V and 6 bases at J, with 13 bases in the middle. This CDR3 comprises 15 residues. In DNA, the CDR3 is TGTGCCAGCAGCTTAGAAAGAGGGGTAGGTCAGCCCCAGCATTTT. This encodes CASSLERGVGQPQHF.

V is TRBV28 and J is TRBJ1-2, with D maybe TRBD1 (5 bases). The germline gives CDR1 MDHEN, CDR2 SYDVKM. The CDR3 has 13 residues. Between the trimmed V and J ends, which lost 6 bases and 8 bases, there was a span of 16 bases. This CDR3 reads CASSRWGAGGYTF. The CDR3 DNA is TGTGCCAGCAGCCGATGGGGCGCGGGAGGCTACACCTTC.

V gene TRBV12-3 or TRBV12-4 combines with J gene TRBJ1-1; D unresolved. V was clipped by 7 bases and J by 8 bases, with 11 bases between them. The CDR3 consists of 11 residues. This chain's CDR3 is CASTDAREAFF. The CDR3, as DNA: TGTGCCAGCACCGACGCCAGGGAAGCTTTCTTT.

This sequence joins TRBV10-3 and TRBJ1-6, with 9 positions matching TRBD1. V shed 3 bases, J shed 7 bases, and the junction held 13 bases outside the gene matches. This CDR3 has 18 amino acids. Germline V lookup: CDR1 ENHRY, CDR2 SYGVKD. Written as DNA, the CDR3 is TGTGCCATCAGTGATTCGCGGACAGGGGTCGTTATAAATTCACCCCTCCACTTT. Its translation is CAISDSRTGVVINSPLHF.

The chain uses TRBV5-6 and TRBJ2-1, with a tentative D call TRBD1 (6 bases). The CDR3 runs to 15 residues. The germline V gene has CDR1 SGHDT and CDR2 YYEEEE. The V and J ends lost 4 bases and 0 bases respectively, with 11 bases between them. The CDR3: CASSVDRFSYNEQFF. In nucleotides, the CDR3 is TGTGCCAGCAGCGTAGACAGGTTCTCCTACAATGAGCAGTTCTTC.

The V and J genes are TRBV2 and TRBJ1-4; D is unresolved. With 4 bases removed from V and 0 bases from J, the gap between germline ends came to 6 bases. Per the germline V gene, CDR1 is SNHLY and CDR2 is FYNNEI. This CDR3 region has 14 residues. As DNA, the CDR3 is TGTGCCAGCAGTGCGGATGCAACTAATGAAAAACTGTTTTTT. The encoded protein is CASSADATNEKLFF.

The chain joins TRBV7-9 to TRBJ1-1, with TRBD1 matching over 7 bases. The trim removed 5 bases at V and 0 bases at J, leaving 6 bases unmatched. The CDR3 has 15 residues. The germline V gene encodes CDR1 SEHNR and CDR2 FQNEAQ (reference sequence). The CDR3 loop reads CASSPIGQVNTEAFF. The CDR3 region has the DNA TGTGCCAGCAGCCCGATCGGACAGGTGAACACTGAAGCTTTCTTT.

The chain couples TRBV25-1 to TRBJ1-6; D possibly corresponds to TRBD1 (5 bases). Germline CDR1 MGHDK, CDR2 SYGVNS. The V end lost 2 bases, the J end lost 5 bases, and 10 bases lay between the germline ends. The CDR3 covers 15 residues. The CDR3 coding sequence is TGTGCCAGCAGTGAACAGGGAGTTAATAATTCACCCCTCCACTTT. Its translation: CASSEQGVNNSPLHF.

The chain uses TRBV7-2 and TRBJ2-7; no clear D. This CDR3 has 15 residues. Germline V gives CDR1 SGHTA, CDR2 FQGNSA. Trimming removed 2 bases from V and 0 bases from J, with 11 bases in between. The CDR3 DNA sequence: TGTGCCAGCAGCTTATGGACGGTGAGCTCCTACGAGCAGTACTTC. Translation gives CASSLWTVSSYEQYF.

CDR3 sequence: CATSRVRTGNYGYTF. The DNA for the CDR3 is TGTGCCACCAGCAGAGTTCGGACAGGGAACTATGGCTACACCTTC. The chain employs TRBV15 and TRBJ1-2; TRBD1 matches at 8 bases. The V segment lost 1 base and the J segment 2 bases; nucleotides outside the gene matches: 3. Germline CDR1 is LNHNV and CDR2 is YYDKDF (reference sequence). The CDR3 runs 15 residues. Complete variable domain (other parts from reference TRBV15 and TRBJ1-2): DAMVIQNPRYQVTQFGKPVTLSCSQTLNHNVMYWYQQKSSQAPKLLFHYYDKDFNNEADTPDNFQSRRPNTSFCFLDIRSPGLGDTAMYLCATSRVRTGNYGYTFGSGTRLTVV.

This rearrangement joins TRBV9 to TRBJ2-3, with a possible D match to TRBD2 (5 bases). V dropped 0 bases and J dropped 0 bases, with 11 bases sitting between them. Per the germline V gene, CDR1 is SGDLS and CDR2 is YYNGEE. The length of the CDR3 is 16 residues. The CDR3 nucleotides read TGTGCCAGCAGCGTAGAGCGGCAGGCTAGCACAGATACGCAGTATTTT. Translated: CASSVERQASTDTQYF.

This rearrangement joins TRBV19 to TRBJ1-5; D is possibly TRBD1 (6 bases). This CDR3 is 15 amino acids long. The V gene lost 6 bases and the J gene lost 5 bases, with 17 bases spanning the gap. Germline CDR1 LNHDA, CDR2 SQIVND (reference sequence). The CDR3 loop is CASRIPGGPDQPQHF. CDR3 nucleotides: TGTGCCAGTAGAATCCCGGGGGGCCCCGATCAGCCCCAGCATTTT.

The chain employs TRBV28 and TRBJ1-5, with D tentatively TRBD1 (6 bases). The CDR3 is 14 residues long. Trimming removed 6 bases from V and 8 bases from J, with 17 bases in between. The germline V gene encodes CDR1 MDHEN and CDR2 SYDVKM. The CDR3 coding sequence is TGTGCCAGCAGGCTAGGGGGGCCCCTCGAGCCCCAGCATTTT. It codes for CASRLGGPLEPQHF.

The V call is TRBV20-1, the J call TRBJ1-1; D is undetermined. Deletions cut 6 bases from V and 0 bases from J, with 5 bases between. Germline V gene sequence: CDR1 DFQATT, CDR2 SNEGSKA (reference sequence). The CDR3 runs 11 residues. The CDR3 DNA follows: TGCAGTGCCCGTATGAACACTGAAGCTTTCTTT. Protein product: CSARMNTEAFF.

The chain carries TRBV18 and TRBJ1-3; D is undetermined. Germline lookup yields CDR1 KGHSH and CDR2 LQKENI. The germline V and J ends were trimmed by 2 bases and 0 bases, with 8 bases remaining between them. This CDR3 has 15 amino acids. DNA for the CDR3: TGTGCCAGCTCACCAGGAATCTTCTCTGGAAACACCATATATTTT. It codes for CASSPGIFSGNTIYF. Complete variable domain (other parts from reference TRBV18 and TRBJ1-3): NAGVMQNPRHLVRRRGQEARLRCSPMKGHSHVYWYRQLPEEGLKFMVYLQKENIIDESGMPKERFSAEFPKEGPSILRIQQVVRGDSAAYFCASSPGIFSGNTIYFGEGSWLTVV.

This clone has a single count. The chain uses TRBV4-3 and TRBJ1-2, with D possibly matching TRBD1 (5 bases). Between the trimmed V and J ends, which lost 0 bases and 4 bases, there was a span of 15 bases. The CDR3 covers 16 residues. Looked up from germline, CDR1 is LGHNA and CDR2 is YSLEER. The chain's CDR3 is CASSQDHGREGYGYTF. In DNA, the CDR3 is TGCGCCAGCAGCCAAGATCACGGCAGGGAGGGCTATGGCTACACCTTC.

This clone was found a few times. The chain uses TRBV3-1 (or the pseudogene TRBV3-2) and TRBJ1-6; D is undetermined. The germline CDR1 and CDR2 sequences are LGHDT and YNNKEL (reference sequence). There are 14 residues in the CDR3. Deletions cut 1 base from V and 4 bases from J, with 5 bases between. The CDR3 loop reads CASSQVGYNSPLHF. For the CDR3, the DNA is TGTGCCAGCAGCCAAGTAGGGTATAATTCACCCCTCCACTTT.

The V gene is TRBV30, the J gene TRBJ1-2; no clear D gene. The CDR3 loop spans 13 amino acids. Germline-derived CDR1 and CDR2 are GTSNPN and SVGIG (reference sequence). V was cut by 3 bases and J by 4 bases, with 12 bases left in between. DNA of the CDR3: TGTGCCTGGAGACTCGGACGGTCCTATGGCTACACCTTC. The encoded protein is CAWRLGRSYGYTF.

The chain is built from TRBV18 and TRBJ2-5; perhaps TRBD2 as D (5 bases). The ends were cut back, 3 bases at V and 3 bases at J, with 11 bases in the middle. The V gene's germline CDR1 is KGHSH and CDR2 LQKENI. This CDR3 is built from 14 residues. The CDR3 DNA follows: TGTGCCAGCTCACCGAGGACTGGAGAAGAGACCCAGTACTTC. Its translation: CASSPRTGEETQYF. The complete variable domain, with remaining parts taken from reference TRBV18 and TRBJ2-5, reads NAGVMQNPRHLVRRRGQEARLRCSPMKGHSHVYWYRQLPEEGLKFMVYLQKENIIDESGMPKERFSAEFPKEGPSILRIQQVVRGDSAAYFCASSPRTGEETQYFGPGTRLLVL.

The chain joins TRBV19 to TRBJ1-6; no clear D gene. Between the trimmed V and J ends, which lost 3 bases and 9 bases, there was a span of 12 bases. CDR3 length: 14 amino acids. The germline CDR1 and CDR2 sequences are LNHDA and SQIVND (reference sequence). CDR3 protein: CASSISGIGSPLHF. As DNA, the CDR3 is TGTGCCAGTAGTATTTCGGGGATCGGTTCACCCCTCCACTTT.

The chain recombines TRBV6-5 with TRBJ1-1; possible D gene TRBD1, 5 bases. CDR1 is MNHEY and CDR2 is SVGAGI in the germline V gene. The germline V and J ends were trimmed by 7 bases and 5 bases, with 14 bases remaining between them. CDR3 length: 13 residues. The CDR3 DNA is TGTGCCAGCAATCGAGGGGCGCAGACTGAAGCTTTCTTT. Translation gives CASNRGAQTEAFF.